The rows below give T cell receptor beta chains drawn from one sample of a study of T cell changes during pregnancy in multiple sclerosis. Measured with immunoSEQ multiplex PCR; TCRdb has only the in-frame clones, and not every one. Among tens of thousands of clones listed, just over 90% were seen once. The sequencing used CD8+ T cells from peripheral blood mononuclear cells, collected in the first trimester of pregnancy. These receptors originate from a female donor with multiple sclerosis, enrolled in a pregnancy study. Each CDR3 is given with its conserved first and last residue. D genes are given only for firm matches. A row's size may be missing; if present it is once, few, many or a size class.

d_call: -; v_call: TRBV27; clone_size: -; j_call: TRBJ2-7; cdr3_aa: CASSSRYSYEQYF; cdr3_nt: TGTGCCAGCAGTAGCCGATACTCCTACGAGCAGTACTTC
d_call: -; v_call: TRBV7-2; clone_size: -; j_call: TRBJ2-7; cdr3_aa: CASSYRQDLYEQYF; cdr3_nt: TGTGCCAGCAGCTACCGACAGGATTTATACGAGCAGTACTTC
d_call: -; v_call: TRBV30; clone_size: few; j_call: TRBJ1-1; cdr3_aa: CAWEQSTNTEAFF; cdr3_nt: TGTGCCTGGGAACAGAGTACGAACACTGAAGCTTTCTTT
d_call: TRBD2; v_call: TRBV5-4; clone_size: -; j_call: TRBJ2-1; cdr3_aa: CASSFGGFNEQFF; cdr3_nt: TGTGCCAGCAGCTTCGGGGGGTTTAATGAGCAGTTCTTC
d_call: TRBD1; v_call: TRBV7-9; clone_size: -; j_call: TRBJ1-1; cdr3_aa: CASSVSPGQGKTEAFF; cdr3_nt: TGTGCCAGCAGCGTCTCCCCGGGACAGGGAAAGACTGAAGCTTTCTTT
d_call: TRBD2; v_call: TRBV29-1; clone_size: -; j_call: TRBJ2-1; cdr3_aa: CSVEERGGLSYNEQFF; cdr3_nt: TGCAGCGTTGAGGAACGGGGGGGGCTCTCCTACAATGAGCAGTTCTTC
d_call: -; v_call: TRBV15; clone_size: -; j_call: TRBJ2-2; cdr3_aa: CATSSEAGHNTGELFF; cdr3_nt: TGTGCCACCAGCAGCGAAGCGGGACACAATACCGGGGAGCTGTTTTTT
d_call: -; v_call: TRBV5-6; clone_size: -; j_call: TRBJ2-7; cdr3_aa: CASSLNLGRKDEQYF; cdr3_nt: TGTGCCAGCAGCCTCAACCTGGGGAGGAAAGACGAGCAGTACTTC
d_call: TRBD1; v_call: TRBV7-9; clone_size: once; j_call: TRBJ2-5; cdr3_aa: CASTSGQGVQETQYF; cdr3_nt: TGTGCCAGCACCTCTGGGCAGGGGGTTCAAGAGACCCAGTACTTC
d_call: -; v_call: TRBV5-1; clone_size: -; j_call: TRBJ1-5; cdr3_aa: CASSLDSRDSNQPQHF; cdr3_nt: TGCGCCAGCAGCCTGGACAGCCGAGATAGCAATCAGCCCCAGCATTTT
d_call: TRBD2; v_call: TRBV4-3; clone_size: -; j_call: TRBJ2-5; cdr3_aa: CASSLNGLADIETQYF; cdr3_nt: TGCGCCAGCAGCCTTAACGGACTAGCGGATATAGAGACCCAGTACTTC
d_call: -; v_call: TRBV10-3; clone_size: -; j_call: TRBJ1-3; cdr3_aa: CAISFLEQSSGNTIYF; cdr3_nt: TGTGCCATCAGCTTCCTCGAACAGAGCTCTGGAAACACCATATATTTT
d_call: TRBD2; v_call: TRBV28; clone_size: -; j_call: TRBJ2-7; cdr3_aa: CASSSYRAGGLAGAYEQYF; cdr3_nt: TGTGCCAGCAGTTCCTATCGGGCCGGGGGACTAGCGGGAGCCTACGAGCAGTACTTC
d_call: TRBD2; v_call: TRBV9; clone_size: -; j_call: TRBJ2-3; cdr3_aa: CASSDQAGAADTQYF; cdr3_nt: TGTGCCAGCAGTGATCAAGCGGGAGCTGCAGATACGCAGTATTTT
d_call: -; v_call: TRBV9; clone_size: -; j_call: TRBJ1-2; cdr3_aa: CASTSRGGYTF; cdr3_nt: TGTGCCAGCACCTCCAGGGGCGGCTACACCTTC
d_call: TRBD1; v_call: TRBV5-1; clone_size: -; j_call: TRBJ2-1; cdr3_aa: CASSLTTGVYNEQFF; cdr3_nt: TGCGCCAGCAGCTTAACTACAGGGGTTTACAATGAGCAGTTCTTC
d_call: -; v_call: TRBV25-1; clone_size: -; j_call: TRBJ1-4; cdr3_aa: CASSESRDSNLEKLFF; cdr3_nt: TGTGCCAGCAGTGAATCCAGGGATAGCAATTTGGAAAAACTGTTTTTT
d_call: -; v_call: TRBV29-1; clone_size: -; j_call: TRBJ2-5; cdr3_aa: CSVVDRETQYF; cdr3_nt: TGCAGCGTCGTGGACAGAGAGACCCAGTACTTC
d_call: -; v_call: TRBV19; clone_size: -; j_call: TRBJ2-1; cdr3_aa: CATAGEEGKTGQFF; cdr3_nt: TGTGCCACCGCCGGGGAGGAGGGGAAAACGGGGCAGTTCTTC
d_call: -; v_call: TRBV19; clone_size: -; j_call: TRBJ2-7; cdr3_aa: CASSMAGRGYEQYF; cdr3_nt: TGTGCCAGTAGTATGGCCGGCAGGGGCTACGAGCAGTACTTC
d_call: -; v_call: TRBV7-8; clone_size: -; j_call: TRBJ1-3; cdr3_aa: CASSLPAGVGDTIYF; cdr3_nt: TGTGCCAGCAGCTTACCGGCGGGAGTGGGGGACACCATATATTTT
d_call: -; v_call: TRBV15; clone_size: -; j_call: TRBJ2-1; cdr3_aa: CATSRDGSPQFF; cdr3_nt: TGTGCCACCAGCAGAGATGGGAGTCCTCAGTTCTTC
d_call: TRBD2; v_call: TRBV28; clone_size: once; j_call: TRBJ2-3; cdr3_aa: CASSPHLAGGGTDTQYF; cdr3_nt: TGTGCCAGCAGTCCCCACCTAGCGGGAGGAGGCACAGATACGCAGTATTTT
d_call: TRBD1; v_call: TRBV4-2; clone_size: -; j_call: TRBJ2-7; cdr3_aa: CASSQVGQDLAEQYF; cdr3_nt: TGTGCCAGCAGCCAGGTAGGACAGGACCTGGCCGAGCAGTACTTC
d_call: -; v_call: TRBV11-2; clone_size: -; j_call: TRBJ2-7; cdr3_aa: CASSLSSIYSYEQYF; cdr3_nt: TGTGCCAGCAGCTTATCATCTATTTACTCCTACGAGCAGTACTTC
d_call: -; v_call: TRBV27; clone_size: once; j_call: TRBJ1-1; cdr3_aa: CASSLTGRSTEAFF; cdr3_nt: TGTGCCAGCAGTTTAACAGGACGGAGCACTGAAGCTTTCTTT
d_call: -; v_call: TRBV11-2; clone_size: -; j_call: TRBJ1-2; cdr3_aa: CASSFPVKNGYTF; cdr3_nt: TGTGCCAGCAGCTTCCCAGTCAAGAATGGCTACACCTTC
d_call: TRBD2; v_call: TRBV28; clone_size: -; j_call: TRBJ2-7; cdr3_aa: CASSLLSLAGGPDEQYF; cdr3_nt: TGTGCCAGCAGTTTACTTTCGTTAGCGGGAGGGCCGGACGAGCAGTACTTC
d_call: TRBD2; v_call: TRBV6-6; clone_size: once; j_call: TRBJ2-1; cdr3_aa: CASSGPVAGAYNEQFF; cdr3_nt: TGTGCCAGCAGTGGTCCAGTAGCGGGAGCATACAATGAGCAGTTCTTC
d_call: TRBD2; v_call: TRBV7-2; clone_size: -; j_call: TRBJ2-7; cdr3_aa: CASSLDQALAGFYEQYF; cdr3_nt: TGTGCCAGCAGCTTAGATCAGGCACTAGCGGGATTTTACGAGCAGTACTTC
d_call: TRBD2; v_call: TRBV11-2; clone_size: -; j_call: TRBJ2-1; cdr3_aa: CASSLAGLAGYNEQFF; cdr3_nt: TGTGCCAGCAGCTTAGCTGGACTAGCGGGCTACAATGAGCAGTTCTTC
d_call: TRBD2; v_call: TRBV6-5; clone_size: -; j_call: TRBJ2-3; cdr3_aa: CASLPLSGRADTQYF; cdr3_nt: TGTGCCAGCCTCCCTCTAAGCGGGAGGGCAGATACGCAGTATTTT
d_call: TRBD1; v_call: TRBV11-2; clone_size: -; j_call: TRBJ1-2; cdr3_aa: CASSQGTARRNYGYTF; cdr3_nt: TGTGCCAGCAGCCAGGGGACAGCCCGACGTAACTATGGCTACACCTTC
d_call: -; v_call: TRBV27; clone_size: -; j_call: TRBJ2-6; cdr3_aa: CASKRAGSSGANVLTF; cdr3_nt: TGTGCCAGCAAGAGGGCGGGTAGCTCTGGGGCCAACGTCCTGACTTTC
d_call: TRBD2; v_call: TRBV7-6; clone_size: -; j_call: TRBJ2-1; cdr3_aa: CASSLKTSGSSYNEQFF; cdr3_nt: TGTGCCAGCAGCTTAAAGACTAGCGGTAGCTCCTACAATGAGCAGTTCTTC
d_call: -; v_call: TRBV7-6; clone_size: -; j_call: TRBJ2-7; cdr3_aa: CASSLGSGGSEQYF; cdr3_nt: TGTGCCAGCAGCTTAGGGTCTGGGGGCAGCGAGCAGTACTTC
d_call: TRBD1; v_call: TRBV28; clone_size: -; j_call: TRBJ2-1; cdr3_aa: CASTIGGFSSYNEQFF; cdr3_nt: TGTGCCAGCACCATAGGGGGCTTTAGCTCCTACAATGAGCAGTTCTTC
d_call: TRBD2; v_call: TRBV19; clone_size: once; j_call: TRBJ2-7; cdr3_aa: CASSGAGAYYEQYF; cdr3_nt: TGTGCCAGTAGCGGAGCGGGAGCATACTACGAGCAGTACTTC
d_call: -; v_call: TRBV25-1; clone_size: -; j_call: TRBJ2-2; cdr3_aa: CASSESVRELFF; cdr3_nt: TGTGCCAGCAGTGAATCAGTTAGGGAGCTGTTTTTT
d_call: -; v_call: TRBV19; clone_size: -; j_call: TRBJ2-6; cdr3_aa: CASSIAESPAWGANVLTF; cdr3_nt: TGTGCCAGTAGTATAGCCGAAAGCCCCGCATGGGGGGCCAACGTCCTGACTTTC
d_call: TRBD2; v_call: TRBV29-1; clone_size: few; j_call: TRBJ2-2; cdr3_aa: CSVGRANTGELFF; cdr3_nt: TGCAGCGTCGGGAGGGCGAACACCGGGGAGCTGTTTTTT
d_call: TRBD1; v_call: TRBV28; clone_size: -; j_call: TRBJ2-7; cdr3_aa: CASSSHRQGTYEQYF; cdr3_nt: TGTGCCAGCAGTTCACACCGACAGGGAACCTACGAGCAGTACTTC
d_call: TRBD1; v_call: TRBV4-2; clone_size: -; j_call: TRBJ1-3; cdr3_aa: CASSQDPFPGQSGNTIYF; cdr3_nt: TGTGCCAGCAGCCAAGATCCTTTTCCGGGACAGTCTGGAAACACCATATATTTT
d_call: TRBD1; v_call: TRBV19; clone_size: -; j_call: TRBJ2-5; cdr3_aa: CASSIATGYQETQYF; cdr3_nt: TGTGCCAGTAGTATAGCGACAGGGTACCAAGAGACCCAGTACTTC
d_call: -; v_call: TRBV29-1; clone_size: -; j_call: TRBJ2-3; cdr3_aa: CSVEEAALSTDTQYF; cdr3_nt: TGCAGCGTTGAAGAGGCAGCGCTTTCCACAGATACGCAGTATTTT
d_call: TRBD2; v_call: TRBV9; clone_size: -; j_call: TRBJ2-7; cdr3_aa: CASSVGLAGAEQYF; cdr3_nt: TGTGCCAGCAGCGTAGGGCTAGCGGGAGCCGAGCAGTACTTC
d_call: TRBD2; v_call: TRBV11-2; clone_size: few; j_call: TRBJ2-5; cdr3_aa: CASSWSSGDQETQYF; cdr3_nt: TGTGCCAGCAGCTGGTCCAGCGGGGACCAAGAGACCCAGTACTTC
d_call: TRBD1; v_call: TRBV6-6; clone_size: -; j_call: TRBJ1-5; cdr3_aa: CASSYTGTGPNQPQHF; cdr3_nt: TGTGCCAGCAGTTACACCGGGACAGGTCCCAATCAGCCCCAGCATTTT
d_call: -; v_call: TRBV7-8; clone_size: -; j_call: TRBJ2-1; cdr3_aa: CASSLAPTGSYNEQFF; cdr3_nt: TGTGCCAGCAGCTTAGCGCCGACAGGCTCCTACAATGAGCAGTTCTTC
d_call: TRBD1; v_call: TRBV28; clone_size: -; j_call: TRBJ2-3; cdr3_aa: CASSTDRRDSDHLRTDTQYF; cdr3_nt: TGTGCCAGCAGTACAGATCGCCGGGACAGCGATCACCTTCGCACAGATACGCAGTATTTT
d_call: -; v_call: TRBV10-3; clone_size: -; j_call: TRBJ1-1; cdr3_aa: CAIRSQGYTEAFF; cdr3_nt: TGTGCCATCAGGTCCCAGGGGTACACTGAAGCTTTCTTT
d_call: -; v_call: TRBV28; clone_size: -; j_call: TRBJ1-1; cdr3_aa: CASSSGFATEAFF; cdr3_nt: TGTGCCAGCAGCTCAGGGTTCGCCACTGAAGCTTTCTTT
d_call: -; v_call: TRBV5-4; clone_size: -; j_call: TRBJ2-1; cdr3_aa: CASSLFGVRNEQFF; cdr3_nt: TGTGCCAGCAGCTTGTTCGGGGTGCGGAATGAGCAGTTCTTC
d_call: TRBD2; v_call: TRBV6-5; clone_size: -; j_call: TRBJ2-5; cdr3_aa: CASSYGTSGSRETQYF; cdr3_nt: TGTGCCAGCAGTTACGGGACTAGCGGGAGTAGGGAGACCCAGTACTTC